These 20 T cell receptor beta chains were all obtained from the same sample, sequenced in a study of blood T cells in healthy people across ages. Primers used in a second PCR of roughly 6 to 12 cycles were a sample-barcoded 5' primer and a J-beta primer mix. TCRdb re-analysed the 5' RACE reads in MiXCR, keeping a single row per CDR3 protein. The profile shows over 1,500,000 distinct CDR3 sequences, about two fifths of them singletons. Sequences were obtained from blood. All receptors derive from a human donor in good health.

This clonotype was detected only a few times. The V gene is TRBV5-6, the J gene TRBJ2-6, with unresolved D. CDR3 length: 18 amino acids. The germline V gene has CDR1 SGHDT and CDR2 YYEEEE. The V end was cut by 5 bases, the J end by 1 base, with 19 bases between. CDR3 in DNA: TGTGCCAGCAGATCTACGCCCCGAGAGGTTTCTGGGGCCAACGTCCTGACTTTC. This gives the protein CASRSTPREVSGANVLTF.

The chain recombines TRBV7-8 with TRBJ2-7, with 9 bases aligning to TRBD2. The CDR3 covers 15 residues. V shed 5 bases, J shed 4 bases, and the junction held 9 bases outside the gene matches. Germline loops: CDR1 SGHVS, CDR2 FQNEAQ. The chain's CDR3 is CASSIQSGGHYEQYF. The DNA for the CDR3 is TGTGCCAGCAGCATACAAAGCGGGGGGCATTACGAGCAGTACTTC.

Of note for this clonotype: The junction shows a germline mismatch at one end, possibly a read error. The rearrangement joins TRBV7-2 to TRBJ2-1; TRBD2 is a possible D gene (5 bases). The CDR3 length is 14 residues. Germline V gene sequence: CDR1 SGHTA, CDR2 FQGNSA. CDR3 nucleotides: TGTGCCAGCAGCTTAATGGAGGCAGCGGATGAGCTGTTCTTC. Its translation is CASSLMEAADELFF.

Note on this clonotype: A much larger clonotype is one base distant, so this may be a read error. The chain couples TRBV7-2 to TRBJ2-7, with TRBD1 identical over 10 bases. Germline lookup yields CDR1 SGHTA and CDR2 FQGNSA. The CDR3 extends over 15 amino acids. The CDR3 bases are TGTGCCAACAGCGTCGCCGGGACAGGGGCTTACGAGCAGTACTTC. Amino acid sequence: CANSVAGTGAYEQYF.

The J gene is TRBJ1-2, the V gene TRBV6-5; the D gene is possibly TRBD1 (5 bases). This CDR3 region has 14 residues. Trimming took 7 bases from V and 4 from J, leaving 16 bases between them. Germline V gene lookup returns CDR1 MNHEY and CDR2 SVGAGI. Written as DNA, the CDR3 is TGTGCCAGCACCACAATAGGGGCAGCCTATGGCTACACCTTC. It encodes CASTTIGAAYGYTF.

This rearrangement joins TRBV10-3 to TRBJ2-3; TRBD1 agrees at 9 bases. The germline V gene encodes CDR1 ENHRY and CDR2 SYGVKD. Germline trimming cut 4 bases from V and 5 bases from J; bases unmatched to any gene: 4. The length of the CDR3 is 14 residues. The CDR3 DNA sequence: TGTGCCATCAGTGCCCGGACAGGGGTAGATACGCAGTATTTT. Translation gives CAISARTGVDTQYF.

Concerning this clonotype: A read error may produce the germline difference seen at one junction end. This chain connects TRBV20-1 to TRBJ1-4, with 9 nucleotides matching TRBD1. CDR1 and CDR2 (germline): DFQATT, SNEGSKA (reference sequence). This CDR3 region has 15 residues. The CDR3 protein is CSARPTGGRNEELFF. The CDR3 nucleotides are TGCAGTGCTAGACCCACAGGGGGCCGCAATGAAGAACTGTTTTTT.

The chain employs TRBV5-1 and TRBJ2-1, with 8 bases matching TRBD1. The CDR3 consists of 15 residues. After removal of 4 bases from V and 7 bases from J, the junction contained 10 bases not matched to a gene. Per the germline V gene, CDR1 is SGHRS and CDR2 is YFSETQ. Here the CDR3 reads CASSLGQVVVNEQFF. CDR3 bases: TGCGCCAGCAGCCTGGGACAGGTGGTTGTGAATGAGCAGTTCTTC.

Regarding this clonotype: At one boundary the junction diverges from the germline segment, which might be a read error. This chain uses TRBV7-9 with TRBJ1-1; D gene unclear. Germline V gene data show CDR1 as SEHNR and CDR2 as FQNEAQ (reference sequence). The CDR3 consists of 12 residues. The CDR3 DNA reads as TGTGCCAGCAGCTTAGGAACCACTGAAGTTTTCTTT. It translates to CASSLGTTEVFF.

The DNA for the CDR3 is TGTGCCAGCAGCTTAGAGGAGGGAATCCAAGAGACCCAGTACTTC. Residues: CASSLEEGIQETQYF. The chain combines TRBV7-9 with TRBJ2-4, with a tentative D call TRBD2 (6 bases). The end of the DNA aligns better with TRBJ2-5, so the J call may be wrong. This CDR3 contains 15 residues. CDR1 and CDR2 (germline): SEHNR, FQNEAQ (reference sequence).

This sequence joins TRBV4-3 and TRBJ1-6; D gene unclear. Per the germline V gene, CDR1 is LGHNA and CDR2 is YSLEER. CDR3 length: 15 amino acids. V gave up 0 bases and J gave up 8 bases, with 11 bases separating them. The DNA for the CDR3 is TGCGCCAGCAGCCAAGATACCACTTCTCATTCACCCCTCCACTTT. It translates to CASSQDTTSHSPLHF.

This chain uses TRBV20-1 with TRBJ2-3; perhaps TRBD2 as D (5 bases). The length of the CDR3 is 14 residues. The germline gives CDR1 DFQATT, CDR2 SNEGSKA (reference sequence). V was cut by 1 base and J by 6 bases, with 14 bases left in between. The chain's CDR3 is CSARGLLTGDTQYF. The CDR3 bases are TGCAGTGCTAGAGGCCTCCTCACGGGGGATACGCAGTATTTT.

The chain employs TRBV6-2 or TRBV6-3 and TRBJ2-5; possibly TRBD2 for D (6 bases). V was shortened by 0 bases and J by 5 bases, with 19 bases between the two germline ends. The CDR3 is 17 residues long. Germline lookup yields CDR1 MNHEY and CDR2 SVGEGT. The CDR3 here is CASSYSRRGYFSETQYF. In DNA form, the CDR3 reads TGTGCCAGCAGTTACTCGAGGAGGGGTTATTTTTCGGAGACCCAGTACTTC.

V is TRBV7-8 and J is TRBJ2-6; a weak D match, TRBD1 (6 bases). The CDR3 has 19 amino acids. Trimming took off 0 bases at V and 1 base at J, with 16 bases between the two ends. The germline V gene encodes CDR1 SGHVS and CDR2 FQNEAQ. This CDR3 reads CASSLARGHSYSGANVLTF. The CDR3 DNA sequence: TGTGCCAGCAGCTTAGCTAGGGGACATTCCTATTCTGGGGCCAACGTCCTGACTTTC.

This chain uses TRBV11-2 with TRBJ2-5, with a weak D call TRBD2 (6 bases). The length of the CDR3 is 15 residues. V was shortened by 1 base and J by 2 bases, with 11 bases between the two germline ends. The germline gives CDR1 SGHAT, CDR2 FQNNGV. The CDR3 sequence is CASSLVRRGQETQYF. CDR3 nucleotides: TGTGCCAGCAGCTTAGTTCGCCGGGGGCAAGAGACCCAGTACTTC.

The chain joins TRBV5-6 to TRBJ1-1; 7 nucleotides match TRBD1. The ends lost 4 bases at V and 8 bases at J; junction bases unmatched: 8. Germline assignment: CDR1 SGHDT and CDR2 YYEEEE. The CDR3 is 13 residues long. This chain's CDR3 is CASSAGTDPEAFF. CDR3 in DNA: TGTGCCAGCAGCGCGGGGACAGACCCGGAAGCTTTCTTT.

The chain carries TRBV11-3 and TRBJ1-2, with D possibly being TRBD1 (5 bases). Trimming took 6 bases from V and 5 from J, leaving 13 bases between them. Germline CDR1 and CDR2: SGHNT and YENEEA. The CDR3 spans 13 residues. The CDR3 DNA follows: TGTGCCAGCAGTACGGGGCGAGGGTATGGCTACACCTTC. It encodes CASSTGRGYGYTF.

The rearrangement links TRBV12-3 or TRBV12-4 to TRBJ1-6; D unclear. The V gene lost 7 bases and the J gene lost 0 bases, with 13 bases spanning the gap. CDR3 size: 16 residues. CDR3 coding DNA: TGTGCCAGCACCCTGAGAGTTAGCTCCTATAATTCACCCCTCCACTTT. It codes for CASTLRVSSYNSPLHF.

The gene calls are TRBV20-1 and TRBJ2-5; tentatively, D is TRBD2 (6 bases). This CDR3 is built from 12 residues. CDR1 is DFQATT, CDR2 SNEGSKA, per germline (reference sequence). V lost 6 bases to trimming and J lost 3 bases, with 11 bases between them. The CDR3 coding sequence is TGCAGTGCGGCGGGACGTGAAGAGACCCAGTACTTC. Translation gives CSAAGREETQYF.

The sample holds a few counts of this clonotype. The chain couples TRBV5-4 to TRBJ2-6; unclear D gene. V was pared by 5 bases and J by 0 bases, with 9 bases between. Germline CDR1 SGHNT, CDR2 YYREEE (reference sequence). The length of the CDR3 is 15 residues. CDR3 DNA sequence: TGTGCCAGCAGTGTTAGATTCTCTGGGGCCAACGTCCTGACTTTC. Its protein product is CASSVRFSGANVLTF. Looking up the rest from reference TRBV5-4 and TRBJ2-6 gives the full variable domain: ETGVTQSPTHLIKTRGQQVTLRCSSQSGHNTVSWYQQALGQGPQFIFQYYREEENGRGNFPPRFSGLQFPNYSSELNVNALELDDSALYLCASSVRFSGANVLTFGAGSRLTVL.